Shown below are 32 T cell receptor beta chains from a single sample sequenced in a study of response to subunit inactivated influenza vaccine. TCRdb analysed the RT-PCR reads with MiXCR anew, one entry per CDR3 protein. Of under 200,000 distinct CDR3 sequences listed, 9.5% to 15% were seen once; the top ten hold around 28%. The sample was also reused in another study, on T cells expressing NK-cell markers. From that paper: Production of TCR beta cDNA relied on 5'RACE template switching with UMIs.

Material: CD8+ T cells sorted from PBMCs, obtained about 13 days after vaccination. These receptors were collected from a man over 45 who received an inactivated influenza vaccine.

In its sample, this clonotype was seen a few times. J is TRBJ2-1 and V is TRBV27; 14 positions agree with TRBD2. This CDR3 contains 19 residues. Losses at the gene ends were 2 bases for V and 3 bases for J; bases not matched to a gene: 9. Germline CDR1 is MNHEY and CDR2 is SMNVEV (reference sequence). CDR3 bases: TGTGCCAGCAGTTTACATGGGACTAGCGGGGGTATGATCTACAATGAGCAGTTCTTC. Amino acid sequence: CASSLHGTSGGMIYNEQFF.

This clonotype was observed a handful of times. This chain joins TRBV7-8 and TRBJ2-7; D gene unclear. The length of the CDR3 is 12 residues. Between the trimmed V and J ends, which lost 0 bases and 4 bases, there was a span of 4 bases. Germline V gene data show CDR1 as SGHVS and CDR2 as FQNEAQ. The CDR3 DNA follows: TGTGCCAGCAGCTTAGCTGAATACGAGCAGTACTTC. Its translation: CASSLAEYEQYF.

This clonotype was detected many times. J is TRBJ2-1 and V is TRBV5-1; 7 nucleotides match TRBD2. Germline trimming cut 1 base from V and 3 bases from J; bases unmatched to any gene: 1. Germline CDR1 reads SGHRS; CDR2 reads YFSETQ. The CDR3 totals 14 residues. DNA for the CDR3: TGCGCCAGCAGCTTGAGCGGGGTCTACAATGAGCAGTTCTTC. This translates into CASSLSGVYNEQFF.

V usage is TRBV13 and J usage is TRBJ2-3; TRBD1 is a possible D gene (5 bases). Germline CDR1 reads PRHDT; CDR2 reads FYEKMQ (reference sequence). This CDR3 is 13 amino acids long. Trimming took off 6 bases at V and 4 bases at J, with 11 bases between the two ends. Written as DNA, the CDR3 is TGTGCCAGCAGTTCCAGGGCGTCAGATACGCAGTATTTT. Translation gives CASSSRASDTQYF.

This clonotype came up a few times. The chain recombines TRBV5-1 with TRBJ2-1; either TRBD1 or TRBD2 may supply D (5 bases each). The V gene's germline CDR1 is SGHRS and CDR2 YFSETQ. V was trimmed by 5 bases and J by 9 bases, leaving 15 bases between them. This CDR3 comprises 13 residues. The CDR3 is CASRWDLGAEQFF. For the CDR3, the DNA is TGCGCCAGCAGATGGGACCTAGGCGCTGAGCAGTTCTTC.

The gene calls are TRBV27 and TRBJ2-3, with 7 bases identical to TRBD1. The germline V gene has CDR1 MNHEY and CDR2 SMNVEV (reference sequence). The CDR3 consists of 15 residues. V lost 2 bases to trimming and J lost 4 bases; unmatched junction nucleotides: 6. The CDR3, as DNA: TGTGCCAGCAGTTTAACAGTGACAGGGTCAGATACGCAGTATTTT. It specifies CASSLTVTGSDTQYF.

This clonotype has more than one count but fewer than ten. This chain joins TRBV5-5 and TRBJ2-7, with 7 bases identical to TRBD2. CDR3 length equals 15 residues. V was clipped by 0 bases and J by 6 bases; unmatched bases: 9. Germline assignment: CDR1 SGHKS and CDR2 YYEKEE (reference sequence). The CDR3 DNA follows: TGTGCCAGCAGCTTGGTTGGGGGGGGACTCCCCGAGCAGTACTTC. Its translation: CASSLVGGGLPEQYF. Full variable domain (remainder filled in from reference TRBV5-5 and TRBJ2-7): DAGVTQSPTHLIKTRGQQVTLRCSPISGHKSVSWYQQVLGQGPQFIFQYYEKEERGRGNFPDRFSARQFPNYSSELNVNALLLGDSALYLCASSLVGGGLPEQYFGPGTRLTVT.

This sequence joins TRBV27 and TRBJ2-3, with 8 bases lining up with TRBD2. This CDR3 is 21 amino acids long. From germline, CDR1 is MNHEY and CDR2 SMNVEV (reference sequence). Losses at the gene ends were 3 bases for V and 0 bases for J; bases not matched to a gene: 20. The CDR3: CASSFILAVAGGPPSTDTQYF. The CDR3 DNA reads TGTGCCAGCAGTTTTATTCTTGCCGTGGCGGGAGGACCTCCTAGCACAGATACGCAGTATTTT.

This clonotype was detected a few times. The chain employs TRBV2 and TRBJ1-2, with a tentative D call TRBD1 (5 bases). Germline loops: CDR1 SNHLY, CDR2 FYNNEI. V lost 2 bases, J lost 0 bases, and 16 bases lay in between. The CDR3 length is 17 residues. For the CDR3, the DNA is TGTGCCAGCAGTGAAAAATTTCGGGGGTCATCTAACTATGGCTACACCTTC. Translated, it gives CASSEKFRGSSNYGYTF.

The chain uses TRBV19 and TRBJ2-3; unclear D gene. V lost 10 bases and J 5 bases, leaving 10 bases between the germline ends. Germline CDR1 and CDR2: LNHDA and SQIVND (reference sequence). The CDR3 runs 11 residues. Written as DNA, the CDR3 is TGTGCCACCCGCGTGGGAGATACGCAGTATTTT. Translating gives CATRVGDTQYF. The complete variable domain, with remaining parts taken from reference TRBV19 and TRBJ2-3, reads DGGITQSPKYLFRKEGQNVTLSCEQNLNHDAMYWYRQDPGQGLRLIYYSQIVNDFQKGDIAEGYSVSREKKESFPLTVTSAQKNPTAFYLCATRVGDTQYFGPGTRLTVL.

The rearrangement joins TRBV24-1 to TRBJ2-2; D is unresolved. Per germline, CDR1 KGHDR and CDR2 SFDVKD. This CDR3 is built from 11 residues. With 5 bases removed from V and 6 bases from J, the gap between germline ends came to 3 bases. The CDR3 DNA sequence: TGTGCCACCAGTGCCTCCGGGGAGCTGTTTTTT. Encoded protein: CATSASGELFF.

J is TRBJ2-7 and V is TRBV2, with D unclear. The germline gives CDR1 SNHLY, CDR2 FYNNEI. The V and J ends lost 3 bases and 5 bases respectively, with 17 bases between them. The CDR3 extends over 15 amino acids. Written as DNA, the CDR3 is TGTGCCAGCAGTGATCCCCAGGTCTCGGTGGACGAGCAGTACTTC. Translated, it gives CASSDPQVSVDEQYF.

This clonotype was recorded at least ten times. The V and J genes are TRBV4-3 and TRBJ2-1; D gene unclear. In germline, CDR1 is LGHNA, CDR2 YSLEER. The V and J ends lost 0 bases and 10 bases respectively, with 10 bases between them. The length of the CDR3 is 13 residues. CDR3 residues: CASSQDLSLEQFF. For the CDR3, the DNA is TGCGCCAGCAGCCAAGATTTGTCGCTGGAGCAGTTCTTC.

J is TRBJ2-5 and V is TRBV20-1; possibly TRBD1 for D (5 bases). There are 15 residues in the CDR3. Germline V gives CDR1 DFQATT, CDR2 SNEGSKA (reference sequence). V was cut by 0 bases and J by 4 bases, with 15 bases left in between. The CDR3 spells CSARDSIRGRETQYF. CDR3 coding DNA: TGCAGTGCTAGAGATTCAATAAGGGGCAGAGAGACCCAGTACTTC.

This clonotype was seen repeatedly, ten times or more. V and J are TRBV6-2 or TRBV6-3 and TRBJ2-1; D is undetermined. V lost 2 bases, J lost 2 bases, and 7 bases lay in between. Germline CDR1 and CDR2: MNHEY and SVGEGT. The CDR3 length is 14 residues. The CDR3 nucleotides read TGTGCCAGCAGTTACGCGGCAGCCTACAATGAGCAGTTCTTC. Its translation is CASSYAAAYNEQFF.

This clonotype has only a few counts. The V and J genes are TRBV14 and TRBJ1-1; D ambiguous. Per the germline V gene, CDR1 is SGHDN and CDR2 is FVKESK. This CDR3 comprises 14 residues. The V end was cut by 2 bases, the J end by 8 bases, with 15 bases between. In nucleotides, the CDR3 is TGTGCCAGCAGCCAATCGGACCGGTCCTGGGAAGCTTTCTTT. This encodes CASSQSDRSWEAFF.

This clonotype was seen only a few times. The chain couples TRBV6-5 to TRBJ1-2; possibly TRBD1 for D (5 bases). Trimming shortened V by 2 bases and J by 7 bases, and 14 bases separated the two germline ends. Germline V lookup: CDR1 MNHEY, CDR2 SVGAGI. CDR3 length equals 14 residues. CDR3 region: CASSYLGVHSGYTF. The CDR3 DNA is TGTGCCAGCAGTTACCTGGGGGTACATTCTGGCTACACCTTC.

This clonotype was counted a few times. Written as DNA, the CDR3 is TGTGCCAGCAGTTACTCGATGGCTAGCGGGAGACTCTACGAGCAGTACTTC. As protein: CASSYSMASGRLYEQYF. The rearrangement links TRBV6-2 or TRBV6-3 to TRBJ2-7, with 10 positions matching TRBD2. The germline V gene encodes CDR1 MNHEY and CDR2 SVGEGT. The CDR3 covers 17 residues. V lost 0 bases, J lost 3 bases, and 8 bases stayed unmatched.

V gene TRBV5-5 combines with J gene TRBJ2-2; D is undetermined. This CDR3 spans 14 amino acids. Trimming removed 0 bases at V and 14 bases at J, with 17 bases between. CDR1 SGHKS and CDR2 YYEKEE come from the germline V gene (reference sequence). The CDR3 reads CASSLGLLTWALFF. In DNA form, the CDR3 reads TGTGCCAGCAGCTTGGGGCTCCTCACCTGGGCACTGTTTTTT.

The gene calls are TRBV11-3 and TRBJ2-2, with D possibly TRBD1 on 5 matching bases. CDR1 is SGHNT, CDR2 YENEEA, per germline. Trimming shortened V by 5 bases and J by 6 bases, and 10 bases separated the two germline ends. The CDR3 loop spans 13 amino acids. The CDR3 loop is CASSPVGPGELFF. CDR3 nucleotide sequence: TGTGCCAGCAGCCCTGTGGGGCCCGGGGAGCTGTTTTTT.

This clonotype has a handful of counts. The genes are TRBV27 and TRBJ2-1; D gene unclear. This CDR3 is built from 16 residues. V dropped 5 bases and J dropped 4 bases, with 18 bases sitting between them. CDR1 is MNHEY, CDR2 SMNVEV, per germline (reference sequence). CDR3 sequence reads: CASSTGPEKLYNEQFF. The CDR3 coding sequence is TGTGCCAGCAGTACCGGGCCCGAAAAATTGTACAATGAGCAGTTCTTC.

This clonotype was detected many times. The V call is TRBV3-1, the J call TRBJ2-1; 9 bases map to TRBD1. V lost 5 bases and J lost 8; bases outside the gene matches: 7. Germline V gene sequence: CDR1 LGHDT, CDR2 YNNKEL (reference sequence). There are 14 residues in the CDR3. The CDR3 loop is CASSSRTGVDEQFF. CDR3 in DNA: TGTGCCAGCAGCTCTCGGACAGGGGTCGATGAGCAGTTCTTC.

This clonotype was seen a handful of times. The chain combines TRBV15 with TRBJ2-2; 10 bases map to TRBD2. The CDR3 consists of 16 residues. The trim removed 6 bases at V and 6 bases at J, leaving 10 bases unmatched. Germline lookup yields CDR1 LNHNV and CDR2 YYDKDF (reference sequence). The DNA for the CDR3 is TGTGCCACCAGTGCTGGACTAGCGGCAAATTCCGGGGAGCTGTTTTTT. It yields the protein CATSAGLAANSGELFF.

This clonotype was observed a handful of times. This rearrangement joins TRBV6-1 to TRBJ2-1; 11 nucleotides agree with TRBD2. Germline CDR1 is MNHNS and CDR2 is SASEGT. The CDR3 loop spans 15 amino acids. The ends lost 6 bases at V and 8 bases at J; junction bases unmatched: 9. The chain's CDR3 is CASRFRSGRGYEQFF. CDR3 coding DNA: TGTGCCAGCAGGTTCCGTAGCGGGAGGGGCTATGAGCAGTTCTTC.

This clonotype has only a few counts. This chain joins TRBV7-2 and TRBJ2-7; TRBD2 is a possible D gene (5 bases). Germline V gene lookup returns CDR1 SGHTA and CDR2 FQGNSA. The V end was cut by 6 bases, the J end by 4 bases, with 16 bases between. This CDR3 is built from 14 residues. The CDR3 loop reads CASSQGLEAYEQYF. The CDR3 nucleotides read TGTGCCAGCAGTCAAGGATTGGAGGCGTACGAGCAGTACTTC.

The sample holds many counts of this clonotype. The chain joins TRBV7-3 to TRBJ2-7, with TRBD1 identical over 7 bases. After removal of 2 bases from V and 0 bases from J, the junction contained 1 base not matched to a gene. CDR3 size: 14 residues. Germline V gene lookup returns CDR1 SGHTA and CDR2 FQGTGA. CDR3 amino acids: CASSLSGGSYEQYF. As DNA, the CDR3 is TGTGCCAGCAGCTTATCAGGGGGCTCCTACGAGCAGTACTTC.

This clonotype was observed a handful of times. The rearrangement joins TRBV6-4 to TRBJ2-7, with D hard to call. The V gene lost 3 bases and the J gene lost 0 bases, with 6 bases spanning the gap. CDR1 is MRHNA, CDR2 SNTAGT, per germline. This CDR3 comprises 13 residues. The CDR3: CASSDVTSYEQYF. In DNA, the CDR3 is TGTGCCAGCAGTGATGTCACCTCCTACGAGCAGTACTTC.

The sample holds a few counts of this clonotype. This chain joins TRBV12-3 or TRBV12-4 and TRBJ2-3; D is ambiguous. V was cut by 4 bases and J by 0 bases, with 11 bases left in between. The CDR3 loop spans 15 amino acids. CDR3 DNA: TGTGCCAGCAGTTACTCTGGGCAGAGCACAGATACGCAGTATTTT. Translation gives CASSYSGQSTDTQYF.

The chain links TRBV27 to TRBJ2-1; possibly TRBD1 or TRBD2 for D (6 bases each). Germline assignment: CDR1 MNHEY and CDR2 SMNVEV (reference sequence). Trimming took off 4 bases at V and 7 bases at J, with 14 bases between the two ends. The CDR3 runs 14 residues. The CDR3 loop is CASSWVGGGNEQFF. The CDR3 DNA is TGTGCCAGCAGTTGGGTGGGGGGCGGAAATGAGCAGTTCTTC.

V and J are TRBV6-5 and TRBJ2-1; D uncertain. The CDR3 is 14 amino acids. The germline V gene has CDR1 MNHEY and CDR2 SVGAGI. With 2 bases removed from V and 3 bases from J, the gap between germline ends came to 8 bases. In DNA, the CDR3 is TGTGCCAGCAGTTACGATGGGGACTACAATGAGCAGTTCTTC. Translating it yields CASSYDGDYNEQFF.

This clonotype was seen a few times. The chain combines TRBV6-2 or TRBV6-3 with TRBJ2-7; D possibly matches TRBD1 or TRBD2 (5 bases each). V lost 5 bases and J 4 bases, leaving 18 bases between the germline ends. Per the germline V gene, CDR1 is MNHEY and CDR2 is SVGEGT. The CDR3 has 15 amino acids. CDR3 residues: CASSPITGPLYEQYF. The CDR3, as DNA: TGTGCCAGCAGTCCGATAACGGGACCGCTTTACGAGCAGTACTTC.

The rearrangement joins TRBV28 to TRBJ1-4; D perhaps matches TRBD1 (5 bases). The CDR3 is 17 amino acids. V lost 5 bases and J 0 bases, leaving 16 bases between the germline ends. CDR1 is MDHEN and CDR2 is SYDVKM in the germline V gene. CDR3 nucleotide sequence: TGTGCCAGCAGTATTGTCGGGACGGGCCCAACTAATGAAAAACTGTTTTTT. It yields the protein CASSIVGTGPTNEKLFF.